A single sample is the source of the 11 T cell receptor beta chains below, sequenced in a study of neurological immune-mediated disorders. Using its own MiXCR run on the 5' RACE reads, TCRdb lists one record per CDR3 protein. In the table there are under 100,000 distinct CDR3 sequences, 13% of which are singletons. The time point here: longitudinal time-point 2. The sequencing sample was made of PBMCs. Every receptor here comes from a female donor with HTLV-1-associated myelopathy (HAM/TSP).

The rearrangement joins TRBV20-1 to TRBJ1-2, with a weak D call TRBD1 (5 bases). CDR3 size: 14 residues. Germline CDR1 and CDR2: DFQATT and SNEGSKA (reference sequence). V lost 4 bases, J lost 8 bases, and 20 bases lay in between. The CDR3 loop is CSAIGGSTRRGYTF. The CDR3 DNA follows: TGCAGTGCTATTGGGGGGTCGACTCGCCGAGGCTACACCTTC.

This clonotype was seen repeatedly, ten times or more. This rearrangement joins TRBV7-9 to TRBJ1-6; D is undetermined. Trimming pared 4 bases from V and 7 bases from J, leaving 17 bases between. Germline lookup yields CDR1 SEHNR and CDR2 FQNEAQ (reference sequence). CDR3 length: 16 amino acids. The CDR3 sequence is CASSSSGHGRNSPLHF. In DNA, the CDR3 is TGTGCCAGCAGCTCCTCCGGTCATGGCAGGAATTCACCCCTCCACTTT.

Turning to this clonotype: Given a much more abundant clone one base away, this may be a read error. The CDR3 DNA follows: TGTGCCAGCAGCCTCGGACAGCATAAAGTCGCCGGGGAGCTGTTTTTT. Its protein is CASSLGQHKVAGELFF. The chain employs TRBV6-5 and TRBJ2-2; a weak D match, TRBD1 (6 bases). Germline CDR1 reads MNHEY; CDR2 reads SVGAGI. V dropped 6 bases and J dropped 6 bases, with 20 bases sitting between them. The CDR3 covers 16 residues.

Many counts were recorded for this clonotype. The gene calls are TRBV12-3 or TRBV12-4 and TRBJ2-1; maybe TRBD1 (5 bases). The V and J ends lost 7 bases and 3 bases respectively, with 10 bases between them. This CDR3 contains 13 residues. The CDR3: CASIKGNYNEQFF. The CDR3 DNA follows: TGTGCCAGCATAAAGGGGAACTACAATGAGCAGTTCTTC.

This clonotype was detected ten times or more. V is TRBV3-1 and J is TRBJ1-1; D is ambiguous. Per the germline V gene, CDR1 is LGHDT and CDR2 is YNNKEL (reference sequence). The ends were cut back, 1 base at V and 7 bases at J, with 4 bases in the middle. This CDR3 has 11 residues. The CDR3 DNA follows: TGTGCCAGCAGCCAAGCAGGTGAAGCTTTCTTT. Protein: CASSQAGEAFF.

In its sample, this clonotype was seen many times. V usage is TRBV28 and J usage is TRBJ2-1, with D tentatively TRBD1 (5 bases). The V and J ends lost 6 bases and 2 bases respectively, with 11 bases between them. This CDR3 is 14 amino acids long. Per the germline V gene, CDR1 is MDHEN and CDR2 is SYDVKM. The CDR3 DNA reads as TGTGCCAGCAGCCCCGGACAAACCTACAATGAGCAGTTCTTC. It translates to CASSPGQTYNEQFF.

This clonotype has at least ten counts. This chain links TRBV25-1 with TRBJ2-1, with TRBD1 identical over 8 bases. Trimming took 1 base from V and 7 from J; bases not matched to a gene: 6. Germline assignment: CDR1 MGHDK and CDR2 SYGVNS. There are 15 residues in the CDR3. The CDR3 sequence is CASSESRGPLNEQFF. CDR3 DNA: TGTGCCAGCAGTGAATCCAGGGGGCCCTTGAATGAGCAGTTCTTC.

V and J are TRBV19 and TRBJ2-2; possible D gene TRBD1, 6 bases. CDR3 length: 14 amino acids. CDR1 is LNHDA, CDR2 SQIVND, per germline (reference sequence). Trimming took 5 bases from V and 4 from J, leaving 11 bases between them. The CDR3: CASSAQGFTGELFF. The CDR3, as DNA: TGTGCCAGTAGTGCACAGGGTTTCACCGGGGAGCTGTTTTTT.

This clonotype has at least ten counts. This chain uses TRBV20-1 with TRBJ2-7; D is uncertain. V lost 0 bases and J 0 bases, leaving 9 bases between the germline ends. CDR3 length: 14 residues. CDR1 is DFQATT, CDR2 SNEGSKA, per germline (reference sequence). CDR3 DNA: TGCAGTGCTAGAGACCCTAAAAGCTCCTACGAGCAGTACTTC. Protein: CSARDPKSSYEQYF.

There are many counts of this clonotype. This rearrangement joins TRBV9 to TRBJ2-7; D ambiguous. This CDR3 has 12 residues. Looked up from germline, CDR1 is SGDLS and CDR2 is YYNGEE. V was cut by 7 bases and J by 6 bases, with 14 bases left in between. CDR3 loop: CASGDGVAEQYF. The CDR3, as DNA: TGTGCCAGCGGTGATGGGGTGGCCGAGCAGTACTTC.

This clonotype showed up many times. The V call is TRBV11-1, the J call TRBJ2-3; the match to TRBD2 covers 10 bases. CDR3 length: 18 residues. The V gene's germline CDR1 is SGHAT and CDR2 FQDESV (reference sequence). The V and J ends lost 0 bases and 4 bases, in that order; junction bases with no gene match: 10. CDR3 amino acids: CASSLASASGGGADTQYF. CDR3 DNA sequence: TGTGCCAGCAGCTTAGCGTCGGCTAGCGGGGGCGGCGCAGATACGCAGTATTTT.